What follows describes a single T cell receptor (beta chain). This entry belongs to a study of blood T cell repertoires in COVID-19. Study-level background: Sites across the United States, Italy and Spain contributed samples from acute and convalescent COVID-19.

Per the study methods: Reference gene primer amplification gave nucleated cell count estimates. TCRdb's copy holds only in-frame clones and misses some; the assay was immunoSEQ multiplex PCR. The DNA gave D and trimming, while V, J and clone size come from that table. This table has 100,000 or so clones, about 85% appearing once. V was cut by 6 bases and J by 4 bases, with 16 bases left in between. The CDR3 extends over 15 amino acids. Germline CDR1 reads MNHEY; CDR2 reads SMNVEV (reference sequence). Material for sequencing was peripheral blood. This clonotype was sampled from a man between 50 and 59 years old with active COVID-19. V is TRBV27 and J is TRBJ1-5; D is uncertain. The CDR3 sequence is CASSPRPRGNQPQHF. The CDR3 DNA follows: TGTGCCAGCAGCCCCCGGCCGCGGGGTAATCAGCCCCAGCATTTT.